These 21 T cell receptor beta chains share one sample of origin, sequenced in a study of T cell responses to AZD1222 COVID-19 vaccine. Measured with immunoSEQ multiplex PCR; TCRdb has only the in-frame clones, and not every one. The data show approximately 180,000 clones, around nine tenths seen once. The specimen was peripheral blood, collected 28 days after the second AZD1222 dose. The receptors originated from an adult who received the AZD1222 COVID-19 vaccine.

The chain couples TRBV19 to TRBJ2-1; 9 nucleotides align to TRBD2. This CDR3 is built from 15 residues. Trimming cost V 7 bases and J 9 bases; bases outside gene matches: 13. Germline V gives CDR1 LNHDA, CDR2 SQIVND (reference sequence). This chain's CDR3 is CASNLLAGGPGEQFF. The CDR3 DNA follows: TGTGCCAGTAATCTCCTTGCGGGAGGGCCGGGTGAGCAGTTCTTC.

The gene calls are TRBV28 and TRBJ2-2, with TRBD1 matching over 9 bases. After removal of 7 bases from V and 4 bases from J, the junction contained 7 bases not matched to a gene. In germline, CDR1 is MDHEN, CDR2 SYDVKM. This CDR3 contains 15 residues. Here the CDR3 reads CASIRDRAVTGELFF. In nucleotides, the CDR3 is TGTGCCAGCATCCGGGACAGGGCGGTCACCGGGGAGCTGTTTTTT. The whole variable domain, remainder taken from reference TRBV28 and TRBJ2-2, is DVKVTQSSRYLVKRTGEKVFLECVQDMDHENMFWYRQDPGLGLRLIYFSYDVKMKEKGDIPEGYSVSREKKERFSLILESASTNQTSMYLCASIRDRAVTGELFFGEGSRLTVL.

This chain joins TRBV28 and TRBJ2-5, with a possible D match to TRBD2 (6 bases). V was shortened by 4 bases and J by 2 bases, with 14 bases between the two germline ends. CDR1 is MDHEN, CDR2 SYDVKM, per germline. The CDR3 totals 15 residues. CDR3 amino acids: CASSSVGSGQETQYF. The CDR3 coding sequence is TGTGCCAGCAGTTCCGTGGGAAGCGGGCAAGAGACCCAGTACTTC.

This clone was observed a single time. This rearrangement joins TRBV7-2 to TRBJ1-4; 7 nucleotides line up with TRBD1. The CDR3 has 14 amino acids. V was clipped by 4 bases and J by 12 bases; unmatched bases: 11. Germline CDR1 SGHTA, CDR2 FQGNSA. CDR3 sequence: CASSSRGGQNELFF. The CDR3 DNA reads TGTGCCAGCAGCTCTAGGGGGGGACAGAACGAACTGTTTTTT.

The chain has TRBV3-1 (or the pseudogene TRBV3-2) and TRBJ2-2; 8 bases fit TRBD2. The CDR3 totals 18 residues. V was clipped by 1 base and J by 0 bases; unmatched bases: 7. Germline V lookup: CDR1 LGHDT, CDR2 YNNKEL (reference sequence). Written as DNA, the CDR3 is TGTGCCAGCAGCCAAGGCCTAGCGGGCTTTGCGAACACCGGGGAGCTGTTTTTT. Its protein product is CASSQGLAGFANTGELFF.

This clone is a singleton in its sample. The J gene is TRBJ2-7, the V gene TRBV27; D possibly matches TRBD1 or TRBD2 (5 bases each). V was pared by 9 bases and J by 4 bases, with 25 bases between. CDR3 length: 16 residues. From germline, CDR1 is MNHEY and CDR2 SMNVEV (reference sequence). This CDR3 is CASGQAGADNLYEQYF. Here the CDR3 DNA reads TGTGCCAGTGGACAAGCTGGAGCGGATAATTTGTACGAGCAGTACTTC.

The genes are TRBV19 and TRBJ2-7, with D tentatively TRBD1 (6 bases). V lost 1 base, J lost 7 bases, and 8 bases lay in between. CDR1 and CDR2 from the germline V gene are LNHDA and SQIVND (reference sequence). The CDR3 spans 12 residues. The DNA of the CDR3 is TGTGCCAGTAGTATAGTGAGGGGGGAGCAGTACTTC. It yields the protein CASSIVRGEQYF.

The chain couples TRBV5-6 to TRBJ2-2, with TRBD2 matching over 7 bases. Trimming cost V 3 bases and J 4 bases; bases outside gene matches: 9. The CDR3 length is 16 residues. Germline V gene data show CDR1 as SGHDT and CDR2 as YYEEEE. Here the CDR3 DNA reads TGTGCCAGCAGCTCGGCCGCGGGAGCCCTCACCGGGGAGCTGTTTTTT. Residues: CASSSAAGALTGELFF.

J is TRBJ2-5 and V is TRBV10-3, with D perhaps matching TRBD2 (5 bases). The CDR3 is 14 amino acids. V dropped 2 bases and J dropped 4 bases, with 11 bases sitting between them. In germline, CDR1 is ENHRY, CDR2 SYGVKD. The CDR3 spells CAISEDGDRETQYF. In nucleotides, the CDR3 is TGTGCCATCAGTGAGGACGGGGATCGAGAGACCCAGTACTTC.

The rearrangement joins TRBV7-9 to TRBJ1-4; D is unclear. This CDR3 region has 12 residues. CDR1 is SEHNR and CDR2 is FQNEAQ in the germline V gene (reference sequence). V was pared by 7 bases and J by 8 bases, with 11 bases between. The CDR3 DNA reads as TGTGCCAGCAAAGGGTTGGAGGAAAAACTGTTTTTT. Protein product: CASKGLEEKLFF.

The rearrangement uses TRBV7-9 and TRBJ2-1; D gene unclear. Per the germline V gene, CDR1 is SEHNR and CDR2 is FQNEAQ (reference sequence). The CDR3 extends over 13 amino acids. V shed 0 bases and J shed 0 bases, with 0 bases lying between them. CDR3 region: CASSLASYNEQFF. As DNA, the CDR3 is TGTGCCAGCAGCTTAGCCTCCTACAATGAGCAGTTCTTC.

The chain is built from TRBV9 and TRBJ1-3; no clear D gene. The germline CDR1 and CDR2 sequences are SGDLS and YYNGEE. Trimming shortened V by 2 bases and J by 0 bases, and 15 bases separated the two germline ends. The CDR3 runs to 17 residues. This CDR3 reads CASSVTDAVISGNTIYF. As DNA, the CDR3 is TGTGCCAGCAGCGTTACAGATGCCGTAATCTCTGGAAACACCATATATTTT.

The V call is TRBV6-1, the J call TRBJ2-1; possibly TRBD2 for D (6 bases). This CDR3 has 15 amino acids. Germline CDR1 is MNHNS and CDR2 is SASEGT. V was trimmed by 1 base and J by 6 bases, leaving 13 bases between them. The CDR3 here is CASSEEMGEANEQFF. The DNA for the CDR3 is TGTGCCAGCAGTGAAGAGATGGGGGAGGCCAATGAGCAGTTCTTC.

The J gene is TRBJ2-3, the V gene TRBV27; TRBD1 is a possible D gene (6 bases). The CDR3 runs 16 residues. The V gene lost 1 base and the J gene lost 4 bases, with 15 bases spanning the gap. Germline CDR1 MNHEY, CDR2 SMNVEV (reference sequence). The CDR3 protein is CASSLWGPGSPDTQYF. The DNA of the CDR3 is TGTGCCAGCAGTTTATGGGGGCCCGGTTCCCCAGATACGCAGTATTTT.

In DNA, the CDR3 is TGTGCCAGCAGCTTTCCACTAGCGGGAGCGACAGATACGCAGTATTTT. Translation: CASSFPLAGATDTQYF. V and J are TRBV7-2 and TRBJ2-3; 11 nucleotides match TRBD2. In germline, CDR1 is SGHTA, CDR2 FQGNSA. V lost 3 bases to trimming and J lost 3 bases; unmatched junction nucleotides: 5. This CDR3 region has 16 residues.

Comments on this clone: At one of its ends the junction is not consistent with the germline gene, which may arise from a read error. This sequence joins TRBV7-8 and TRBJ2-7; 9 bases fit TRBD2. The CDR3 is 20 amino acids. Germline V CDR1 and CDR2: SGHVS, FQNEAQ. This CDR3 reads CASSFLSLSGRPRGSSEQYF. For the CDR3, the DNA is TGTGCCAGCAGCTTCCTCTCTTTAAGCGGGAGGCCTCGGGGGTCCTCCGAGCAGTACTTC.

The CDR3 coding sequence is TGTGCCAGCAGCTTAGCGGGCACAACTAATGAAAAACTGTTTTTT. Translation gives CASSLAGTTNEKLFF. The chain employs TRBV7-2 and TRBJ1-4; D call uncertain. In germline, CDR1 is SGHTA, CDR2 FQGNSA. The V gene lost 0 bases and the J gene lost 0 bases, with 5 bases spanning the gap. The CDR3 loop spans 15 amino acids.

This clone came up once. This rearrangement joins TRBV5-4 to TRBJ1-2; TRBD1 might be the D (6 bases). This CDR3 spans 17 amino acids. Germline-derived CDR1 and CDR2 are SGHNT and YYREEE (reference sequence). V dropped 2 bases and J dropped 0 bases, with 17 bases sitting between them. As DNA, the CDR3 is TGTGCCAGCAGCTTTTACCAGGGGATACGTGCTAACTATGGCTACACCTTC. As protein: CASSFYQGIRANYGYTF.

V and J are TRBV28 and TRBJ2-3; D uncertain. The CDR3 contains 14 residues. V was pared by 3 bases and J by 4 bases, with 11 bases between. CDR1 and CDR2 (germline): MDHEN, SYDVKM. CDR3 protein: CASSFPPLSDTQYF. CDR3 nucleotide sequence: TGTGCCAGCAGTTTCCCGCCTTTATCAGATACGCAGTATTTT. Variable domain in full (rest from reference TRBV28 and TRBJ2-3): DVKVTQSSRYLVKRTGEKVFLECVQDMDHENMFWYRQDPGLGLRLIYFSYDVKMKEKGDIPEGYSVSREKKERFSLILESASTNQTSMYLCASSFPPLSDTQYFGPGTRLTVL.

This sequence joins TRBV2 and TRBJ2-7, with D unresolved. V lost 8 bases and J lost 0, with 8 bases in between. CDR3 length: 12 residues. CDR1 is SNHLY and CDR2 is FYNNEI in the germline V gene. The CDR3 sequence: CASSGNSYEQYF. CDR3 DNA: TGTGCCAGCTCTGGCAACTCCTACGAGCAGTACTTC. Together with reference TRBV2 and TRBJ2-7, the CDR3 gives the full variable domain: EPEVTQTPSHQVTQMGQEVILRCVPISNHLYFYWYRQILGQKVEFLVSFYNNEISEKSEIFDDQFSVERPDGSNFTLKIRSTKLEDSAMYFCASSGNSYEQYFGPGTRLTVT.

The chain employs TRBV9 and TRBJ2-3; 11 bases map to TRBD2. This CDR3 contains 16 residues. The trim removed 0 bases at V and 7 bases at J, leaving 7 bases unmatched. Looked up from germline, CDR1 is SGDLS and CDR2 is YYNGEE. CDR3 nucleotide sequence: TGTGCCAGCAGCGTAGGGACTAGCGGGTTCAGACATACGCAGTATTTT. Its translation: CASSVGTSGFRHTQYF.